This TCR beta chain was recovered during a study of CD8 T cells in ankylosing spondylitis. A word on this clonotype: Its antigen is not known.

Regarding the study as a whole: Disease-linked clones were found to be CD8+ and relatively rare in peripheral blood. What seemed typical of ankylosing spondylitis blood was a TCR beta motif built from eight highly homologous variants.

The germline CDR1 and CDR2 sequences are KGHSH and LQKENI. The length of the CDR3 is 15 residues. V lost 1 base and J 2 bases, leaving 11 bases between the germline ends. TCRdb used MiXCR to reprocess the 5' RACE reads, holding one entry per CDR3 protein. Here the sample spans 700,000 to 1,000,000 distinct CDR3 sequences, around 11% being singletons. The V gene is TRBV18, the J gene TRBJ1-1; D is ambiguous. The sequence was collected from a male donor with ankylosing spondylitis. Sequencing was performed on blood, either unsorted or a sorted T cell fraction (not recorded which). The CDR3 nucleotides are TGTGCCAGCTCACCACGGACGGAATTTAACACTGAAGCTTTCTTT. Translation gives CASSPRTEFNTEAFF.